Listed below are T cell receptor beta chains from one sample, sequenced in a study of blood T cell repertoires in COVID-19. Method: immunoSEQ multiplex PCR; TCRdb's copy keeps in-frame clones and lacks some. The data show roughly 190,000 clones, approximately 90% seen once. The sample consisted of peripheral blood. The source is a woman in her forties who had recovered from COVID-19. CDR3s include the opening cysteine and the closing phenylalanine or tryptophan. The order of the fields is V gene, D gene, clone size, J gene, CDR3 protein, CDR3 DNA. A D gene is named only where the DNA matches it firmly. Not all rows give a size; the values are once, few, many and, for expanded clones, a class.

TRBV19	NA	NA	TRBJ2-1	CASSNRPNNEQFF	TGTGCCAGTAGTAACAGGCCCAACAATGAGCAGTTCTTC
TRBV7-2	NA	few	TRBJ1-1	CASRPGGGPEAFF	TGTGCCAGCAGACCCGGGGGTGGGCCTGAAGCTTTCTTT
TRBV18	NA	NA	TRBJ1-1	CASSPVGESTEAFF	TGTGCCAGCTCACCGGTCGGAGAGTCCACTGAAGCTTTCTTT
TRBV6-6	TRBD1	NA	TRBJ1-1	CASSQGQTNTEAFF	TGTGCCAGCAGTCAGGGACAGACGAACACTGAAGCTTTCTTT
TRBV27	TRBD2	NA	TRBJ2-3	CASSYESGREGYTDTQYF	TGTGCCAGCAGTTATGAAAGCGGCCGGGAGGGGTACACAGATACGCAGTATTTT
TRBV27	NA	once	TRBJ1-1	CAPTPGGGRDTEAFF	TGTGCCCCTACACCGGGGGGGGGACGGGACACTGAAGCTTTCTTT
TRBV18	TRBD2	NA	TRBJ2-3	CASSLLAGNTDTQYF	TGTGCCAGCTCACTACTAGCGGGGAACACAGATACGCAGTATTTT
TRBV10-3	TRBD1	NA	TRBJ1-5	CAIRGTDHDQPQHF	TGTGCCATCAGGGGGACAGACCACGATCAGCCCCAGCATTTT
TRBV5-1	TRBD1	few	TRBJ2-7	CASSLGTGLYEQYF	TGCGCCAGCAGCCTCGGGACAGGACTGTACGAGCAGTACTTC
TRBV29-1	NA	NA	TRBJ2-1	CSVEEANRVDEQFF	TGCAGCGTTGAAGAGGCGAACAGGGTCGATGAGCAGTTCTTC
TRBV5-1	NA	NA	TRBJ2-1	CASSLASGRQGYNEQFF	TGCGCCAGCAGCTTGGCCTCCGGCCGTCAGGGCTACAATGAGCAGTTCTTC
TRBV7-9	TRBD2	NA	TRBJ2-1	CASSLAGREVTDEQFF	TGTGCCAGCAGCTTAGCTGGGCGGGAGGTCACCGATGAGCAGTTCTTC
TRBV7-9	NA	NA	TRBJ1-2	CASSSPGAGGYGYTF	TGTGCCAGCAGCTCCCCTGGGGCGGGGGGCTATGGCTACACCTTC
TRBV28	NA	NA	TRBJ2-4	CASSPITGGRNIQYF	TGTGCCAGCAGTCCGATAACGGGGGGCCGGAACATTCAGTACTTC
TRBV15	NA	NA	TRBJ1-2	CATSVGAGGYGYTF	TGTGCCACCAGCGTGGGCGCGGGGGGTTATGGCTACACCTTC
TRBV27	NA	NA	TRBJ1-1	CAGQGTREAFF	TGTGCCGGCCAGGGGACGCGGGAAGCTTTCTTT
TRBV5-1	TRBD2	NA	TRBJ2-3	CASSAGPLAGVEQYF	TGCGCCAGCAGCGCGGGACCGCTAGCGGGAGTCGAACAGTATTTT
TRBV4-2	NA	NA	TRBJ1-6	CASSPTGTRNNSPLHF	TGTGCCAGCAGCCCCACCGGGACACGAAATAATTCACCCCTCCACTTT
TRBV28	NA	NA	TRBJ2-1	CASSLAGLNEQFF	TGTGCCAGCAGTTTGGCAGGGCTAAATGAGCAGTTCTTC
TRBV7-9	NA	NA	TRBJ2-1	CASSPSRRGNEQFF	TGTGCCAGCAGCCCTTCCCGTCGGGGCAATGAGCAGTTCTTC
TRBV30	NA	few	TRBJ2-5	CAWTYGGANQETQYF	TGTGCCTGGACCTATGGCGGGGCAAATCAAGAGACCCAGTACTTC
TRBV19	TRBD2	NA	TRBJ2-5	CASSIDYRSGRWYQETQYF	TGTGCCAGTAGTATAGATTACCGTAGCGGGAGGTGGTACCAAGAGACCCAGTACTTC
TRBV19	TRBD2	once	TRBJ2-1	CASSNTAGSSYNEQFF	TGTGCCAGTAGTAATACAGCGGGAAGCTCCTACAATGAGCAGTTCTTC
TRBV5-8	TRBD2	NA	TRBJ2-1	CASSIYGLAGLNEQFF	TGTGCCAGCAGCATCTACGGACTAGCGGGATTAAATGAGCAGTTCTTC
TRBV30	NA	NA	TRBJ2-7	CASRQGPWVDEQYF	TGTGCCTCGCGTCAGGGGCCCTGGGTGGACGAGCAGTACTTC
TRBV18	NA	NA	TRBJ2-2	CASSDVRGMAGAGELFF	TGTGCCAGCTCCGACGTTCGAGGGATGGCAGGCGCCGGGGAGCTGTTTTTT
TRBV6-6	TRBD2	NA	TRBJ2-3	CASSSSGSRDTQYF	TGTGCCAGCAGTTCTAGCGGGTCTAGGGATACGCAGTATTTT